The T cell receptor beta chain described here comes from a study of blood T cell repertoires in COVID-19. Overall study context: Samples came from the United States, Italy and Spain, spanning acute and convalescent COVID-19. Sources were T cells, B-cell-depleted T cells, or PBMCs; the material itself was cDNA or gDNA.

The authors' processing: Reference gene primer amplification gave nucleated cell count estimates. The table came from immunoSEQ multiplex PCR; TCRdb's copy has only in-frame clones and leaves some out. Clone size and V and J calls were adopted from that table, with D and trimming inferred from the DNA. The table lists approximately 530,000 clones, roughly nine tenths of them singletons. While infection was still active, Seattle patients were enrolled and then followed longitudinally. Germline CDR1 LNHDA, CDR2 SQIVND (reference sequence). This CDR3 region has 15 residues. After removal of 6 bases from V and 10 bases from J, the junction contained 10 bases not matched to a gene.

The receptor was derived from a woman in her forties or fifties with COVID-19, enrolled during active disease. Sequencing was carried out using peripheral blood. The chain has TRBV19 and TRBJ1-6, with 9 bases fitting TRBD1. The CDR3 coding sequence is TGTGCCAGTAGCCGAACGGGACAGGGAGAATCACCCCTCCACTTT. Its protein is CASSRTGQGESPLHF.